This is a list of T cell receptor beta chains from one sample in a study of control samples from healthy donors and cancer patients. Assay: immunoSEQ multiplex PCR; the TCRdb copy retains only in-frame clones and omits some. The table records roughly 86,000 clones, approximately 90% of them present only once. Sequenced: blood. All receptors derive from a woman younger than 35 in good health. The CDR3 runs from the conserved cysteine through the conserved F or W. The D gene is left open where the match is weak.

TRBV5-1	-	TRBJ2-1	15	TGCGCCAGCAGCTTGGACGAGGGGACCTACAATGAGCAGTTCTTC	CASSLDEGTYNEQFF
TRBV9	-	TRBJ1-2	15	TGTGCCAGCAGCGTAGGGGAGGGTACGGCACAGGGCTACACCTTC	CASSVGEGTAQGYTF
TRBV7-9	-	TRBJ1-1	12	TGTGCCAGCAGCTTACTAATGGTTGAAGCTTTCTTT	CASSLLMVEAFF
TRBV6-1	-	TRBJ1-1	13	TGTGCCAGCAGTGAAATAGGGGAACTTAGGGCTTTCTTT	CASSEIGELRAFF
TRBV7-9	TRBD1	TRBJ2-1	15	TGTGCCAGCAGCAAGGGGACAGGCCCCTACAATGAGCAGTTCTTC	CASSKGTGPYNEQFF
TRBV5-5	-	TRBJ2-7	13	TGTGCCAGCAGCTTCAGGGACACCTACGAGCAGTACTTC	CASSFRDTYEQYF
TRBV27	TRBD2	TRBJ2-7	15	TGTGCCAGCAGTTTTTCAGCGGGGAGTTCCTACGAGCAGTACTTC	CASSFSAGSSYEQYF
TRBV5-8	TRBD1	TRBJ1-1	16	TGTGCCAGCAGCCCAGGGAAGACAGGGATGGAGACTGAAGCTTTCTTT	CASSPGKTGMETEAFF
TRBV24-1	-	TRBJ2-1	14	TGTGCCACCAGTGACCGGGACCCCAACAATGAGCAGTTCTTC	CATSDRDPNNEQFF
TRBV19	-	TRBJ2-2	14	TGTGCCAGTAGTAAGGGGACGAACACCGGGGAGCTGTTTTTT	CASSKGTNTGELFF
TRBV11-2	TRBD2	TRBJ2-5	18	TGTGCCAGCAGCTTAGATAAGACTAGCGGGGGGGGGTGGGAGACCCAGTACTTC	CASSLDKTSGGGWETQYF
TRBV6-5	TRBD2	TRBJ2-7	15	TGTGCCAGCAGTTACGCGGGGGACTTTCCATACGAGCAGTACTTC	CASSYAGDFPYEQYF